The entry below describes one T cell receptor beta chain. This entry comes from a study of OX40 agonist ivuxolimab in advanced cancers. Turning to the study itself: Clinicians treated patients with ivuxolimab, an agonistic anti-OX40 (CD134) antibody. The dose-escalation cohort had hepatocellular carcinoma, melanoma, renal cell or head and neck cancer. Partial responses occurred in three patients (one hepatocellular carcinoma, two cutaneous melanoma).

This CDR3 spans 15 amino acids. Germline CDR1 is SNHLY and CDR2 is FYNNEI. V was clipped by 10 bases and J by 0 bases, with 15 bases between them. TCRdb keeps only in-frame clones here, not all; method: immunoSEQ multiplex PCR. The table lists more than 45,000 clones, approximately 84% of them singletons. This sample comprised CD4+ or CD8+ T cells sorted from blood, obtained in a trial of the OX40 agonist ivuxolimab. The rearrangement joins TRBV2 to TRBJ1-4; D unclear. The sequence was obtained from an adult with an advanced solid tumor such as melanoma, head and neck, liver or kidney cancer. The CDR3 protein is CAIPRGGTTNEKLFF. The CDR3 DNA follows: TGTGCCATCCCACGAGGTGGGACAACTAATGAAAAACTGTTTTTT. Full variable domain (rest looked up from reference TRBV2 and TRBJ1-4): EPEVTQTPSHQVTQMGQEVILRCVPISNHLYFYWYRQILGQKVEFLVSFYNNEISEKSEIFDDQFSVERPDGSNFTLKIRSTKLEDSAMYFCAIPRGGTTNEKLFFGSGTQLSVL.